The entry that follows covers one T cell receptor beta chain sequence. The antigen it recognizes is unknown. No much larger clone exists at a distance of one base, and base qualities are not known. Collaborating institutions collected whole blood in K2EDTA tubes following their own protocols. For TCRbeta analysis, collaborators shipped samples in one of three forms: frozen whole blood, isolated PBMCs, or DNA extracted from either of those sample types. The record originates from a study of blood T cell repertoires in COVID-19 (dated by TCRdb to about 2020). With respect to the entire study: The collaborator samples originated in the United States, Italy and Spain and spanned the acute and convalescent phases of COVID-19. The repertoires were released in a freely available public database meant as a resource for research on the immune response to SARS-CoV-2. The samples were drawn from two sources: the first 160 participants of the ongoing ImmuneRACE study, and 1,200 or so subjects contributed by 6 global collaborators. Sample metadata almost always included a de-identified subject ID, COVID-19 status, age in years and sex. Where HLA class I and class II types were available, the types were taken from metadata supplied by the sample provider, not from assay-based typing. Deeply sampled blood TCRbeta repertoires from subjects exposed to, actively infected with, or recovered from COVID-19 were included in the dataset. The prospective study material was composed of cDNA or gDNA derived from T cells, B-cell-depleted T cells, or PBMCs.

Summary of the overall study and its limitations: How much clinical and demographic metadata was included differed by source and by participant, and the metadata was provided uncurated.

TCRbeta CDR3 regions were amplified from genomic DNA by means of the immunoSEQ Assay, a bias-controlled multiplex PCR. Per the original workflow: Nucleated cell counts per sample were estimated from amplification of reference gene primers within the assay. Sequence reads were collapsed and filtered to measure the absolute abundance of every unique TCRbeta CDR3 rearrangement. For each sample, productive Simpson clonality was calculated as the square root of Simpson's diversity index across productive rearrangements. Imported from immuneACCESS, the table was reduced by TCRdb to in-frame sequences with V and J called. These copies leave out some clones; in studies compared against another copy, an unresolved V gene accounts for under half, and the cause of the remainder is not known. Clone size and V and J calls were adopted from that table, with D and trimming inferred from the DNA. The sample includes around 93,000 clones, with 80% to 85% observed a single time. Of the sample, about 4.3% falls within the top ten clones.

CDR1 LGHNA and CDR2 YNFKEQ were looked up in the germline V gene. Cut back by 2 bases and 5 bases, the V and J ends lie 12 bases apart. The CDR3 covers 14 residues, taking in both the cysteine and the phenylalanine. Only the CDR3 region is kept as DNA, spanning 42 bases read in frame from base 1. The sequence joins TRBV4-2 to TRBJ1-1, and possibly TRBD1, on 6 matching bases. The sequenced sample consisted of peripheral blood. The clonotype comes from a man aged 55 to 70 with acute or convalescent COVID-19. The DNA sequence reads TGTGCCAGCAGCCAACAGGGGCCCCCTACTGAAGCTTTCTTT. Its translation is CASSQQGPPTEAFF.